This TCR beta chain was identified during a study of T cells after yellow fever vaccination. General study points: Weaker, the secondary response had a peak occurring faster, on day 5 versus 15. FACS-sorted repertoires might harbor abundant contaminating clonotypes from the bulk population.

MiXCR, applied by TCRdb to the 5' RACE reads, yields one record per CDR3 protein. The profile shows roughly 520,000 distinct CDR3 sequences, 20% to 25% of them singletons. About this clonotype: Antigen unknown.

V was pared by 4 bases and J by 11 bases, with 15 bases between. This CDR3 spans 12 amino acids. The germline gives CDR1 SGHRS, CDR2 YFSETQ. The rearrangement links TRBV5-1 to TRBJ1-1; maybe TRBD1 (5 bases). The starting material was PBMCs, obtained around 3 weeks after the first yellow fever vaccination. This TCR came from a man in his late teens or twenties who received the YFV17D yellow fever vaccine. Written as DNA, the CDR3 is TGCGCCAGCAGCGGCCACGGGGGGTCGGCTTTCTTT. Protein product: CASSGHGGSAFF.